This TCR beta chain was identified in a study of blood T cell repertoires in COVID-19. Germline lookup yields CDR1 SQVTM and CDR2 ANQGSEA. The length of the CDR3 is 15 residues. Deletions cut 7 bases from V and 2 bases from J, with 21 bases between. Assay: immunoSEQ multiplex PCR; the TCRdb copy retains only in-frame clones and omits some. The sample comprises some 140,000 clones, roughly 83% of which are singletons, and 5.5% rests with the top ten. This clone has only a few counts. The J gene is TRBJ2-7, the V gene TRBV29-1, with a possible D match to TRBD1 (6 bases). Sequencing was done on a sample of PBMCs or T cells enriched from blood (not recorded which). The sequence came from a man aged 35 to 55 with acute COVID-19. The CDR3 region is CSAALLRQATYEQYF. CDR3 DNA: TGCAGCGCAGCACTCCTCCGACAGGCAACCTACGAGCAGTACTTC.